This TCR beta chain came from a study of post-analysis software for immune sequencing data. Study information: Several disease courses (relapsing-remitting, secondary progressive and progressive-relapsing) of multiple sclerosis were included. Study-wide findings and caveats: Strong co-clustering by F measure was evident for samples that had been prepared in the same batch. Normalized Chao1 diversity was significantly reduced in patients versus controls. A few TRBV segments, TRBV5-6, TRBV5-1 and TRBV20-1 among them, were found more frequent in patients than controls.

This clonotype has just one count. Its specificity is unknown. This CDR3 is 15 amino acids long. V shed 3 bases and J 2 bases; nucleotides not matched to a gene: 3. CDR1 is MNHNS, CDR2 SASEGT, per germline. The library was made from cDNA and included unique molecular identifiers. Each CDR3 protein gets one entry after TCRdb re-called the PCR reads with MiXCR. The table includes under 900,000 distinct CDR3 sequences, approximately 50% detected once. The receptor's source is a girl between 10 and 17 years old with multiple sclerosis. J is TRBJ1-5 and V is TRBV6-1, with TRBD1 matching 8 bases. Input material: blood. CDR3 DNA sequence: TGTGCCAGCAGTGAGCTGACAGGGGGCAATCAGCCCCAGCATTTT. Encoded protein: CASSELTGGNQPQHF.